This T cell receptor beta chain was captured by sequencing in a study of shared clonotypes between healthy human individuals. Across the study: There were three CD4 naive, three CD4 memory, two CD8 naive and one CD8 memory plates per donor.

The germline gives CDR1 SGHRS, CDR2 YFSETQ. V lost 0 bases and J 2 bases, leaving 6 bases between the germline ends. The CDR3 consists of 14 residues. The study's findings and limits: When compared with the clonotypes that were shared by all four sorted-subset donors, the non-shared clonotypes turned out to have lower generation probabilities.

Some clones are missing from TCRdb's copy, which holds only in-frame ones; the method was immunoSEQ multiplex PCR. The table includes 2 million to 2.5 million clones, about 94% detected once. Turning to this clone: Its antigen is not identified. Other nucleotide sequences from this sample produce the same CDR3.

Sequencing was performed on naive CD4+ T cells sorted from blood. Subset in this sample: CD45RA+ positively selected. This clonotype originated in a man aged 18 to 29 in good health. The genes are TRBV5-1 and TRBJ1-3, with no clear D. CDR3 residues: CASSLVGAGNTIYF. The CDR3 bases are TGCGCCAGCAGCTTGGTGGGAGCTGGAAACACCATATATTTT.